One sample yielded the 7 T cell receptor beta chains listed below, sequenced in a study of blood T cells in healthy people across ages. Using a J-beta primer mix together with a sample-barcoded 5' primer, a second PCR was run for roughly 7 to 12 cycles. Using its own MiXCR run on the 5' RACE reads, TCRdb lists one record per CDR3 protein. The table includes about 900,000 distinct CDR3 sequences, approximately 59% detected once. Sequenced sample: blood. The receptors derive from a man aged 25 to 40 in good health.

As for this clonotype: An end of the junction does not agree with germline; a read error may underlie this. The chain recombines TRBV7-2 with TRBJ2-5; 8 nucleotides agree with TRBD2. The CDR3 sequence is 15 residues long. In germline, CDR1 is SGHTA, CDR2 FQGNSA. For the CDR3, the DNA is TGTGCCAGCAGCCGAGGGCTAGCGGGTCAAGAGACCCGGTACTTC. It yields the protein CASSRGLAGQETRYF.

The chain is built from TRBV6-1 and TRBJ1-5; no definite D call. Deletions cut 1 base from V and 6 bases from J, with 7 bases between. The CDR3 extends over 13 amino acids. Germline CDR1 reads MNHNS; CDR2 reads SASEGT. The DNA of the CDR3 is TGTGCCAGCAGTGAAGTGGGTTCTCAGCCCCAGCATTTT. Residues: CASSEVGSQPQHF.

The CDR3 loop reads CSVGGGQGYYNEQFF. The CDR3 nucleotides are TGCAGCGTTGGGGGAGGACAGGGGTACTACAATGAGCAGTTCTTC. V gene TRBV29-1 combines with J gene TRBJ2-1; TRBD1 aligns across 9 bases. The J segment lost 3 bases and the V segment lost 4 bases, leaving 7 bases of the junction unmatched. This CDR3 contains 15 residues. CDR1 is SQVTM and CDR2 is ANQGSEA in the germline V gene.

The chain recombines TRBV4-3 with TRBJ1-5; no clear D. Trimming removed 0 bases from V and 6 bases from J, with 12 bases in between. The germline CDR1 and CDR2 sequences are LGHNA and YSLEER. The CDR3 extends over 15 amino acids. In DNA form, the CDR3 reads TGCGCCAGCAGCCAAGATCCCTCTATGGCTCAGCCCCAGCATTTT. It encodes CASSQDPSMAQPQHF.

The CDR3 loop reads CASSSGGYNSPLHF. Written as DNA, the CDR3 is TGTGCCAGCAGTTCAGGGGGGTATAATTCACCCCTCCACTTT. The chain is built from TRBV12-3 or TRBV12-4 and TRBJ1-6, with 7 bases matching TRBD1. The length of the CDR3 is 14 residues. Unmatched junction bases numbered 1, after V lost 4 bases and J lost 4 bases.

This chain connects TRBV14 to TRBJ2-7, with D tentatively TRBD2 (5 bases). This CDR3 spans 14 amino acids. Germline V lookup: CDR1 SGHDN, CDR2 FVKESK. Deletions cut 4 bases from V and 7 bases from J, with 17 bases between. The CDR3 coding sequence is TGTGCCAGCAGCCGACAATACGGGAAAGGGGAGCAGTACTTC. This translates into CASSRQYGKGEQYF.

The chain carries TRBV29-1 and TRBJ2-1; D perhaps matches TRBD2 (6 bases). The J call may be mistaken, given a closer DNA end match to TRBJ2-7. The germline gives CDR1 SQVTM, CDR2 ANQGSEA. This CDR3 has 13 amino acids. CDR3 amino acids: CSVLRDSYNEQYF. The CDR3 coding sequence is TGCAGCGTCCTTCGGGACTCCTACAATGAGCAGTACTTC.